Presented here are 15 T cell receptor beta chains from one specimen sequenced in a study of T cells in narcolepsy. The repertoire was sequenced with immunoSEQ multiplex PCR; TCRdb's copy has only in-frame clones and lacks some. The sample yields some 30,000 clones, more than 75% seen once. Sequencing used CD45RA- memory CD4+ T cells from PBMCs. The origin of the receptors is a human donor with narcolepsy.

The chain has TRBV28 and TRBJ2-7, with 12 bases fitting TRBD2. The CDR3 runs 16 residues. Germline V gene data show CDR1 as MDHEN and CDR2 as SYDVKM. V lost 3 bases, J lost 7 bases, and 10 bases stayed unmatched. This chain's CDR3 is CASSLWLAGGPEEQYV. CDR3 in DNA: TGTGCCAGCAGTTTGTGGCTAGCGGGGGGGCCGGAGGAGCAGTACGTC.

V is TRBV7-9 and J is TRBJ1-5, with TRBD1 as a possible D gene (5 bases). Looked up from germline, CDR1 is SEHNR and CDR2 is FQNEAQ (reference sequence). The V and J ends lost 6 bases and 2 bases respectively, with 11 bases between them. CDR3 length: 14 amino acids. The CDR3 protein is CASSPGTGNQPQHF. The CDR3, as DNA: TGTGCCAGCAGTCCCGGGACGGGCAATCAGCCCCAGCATTTT.

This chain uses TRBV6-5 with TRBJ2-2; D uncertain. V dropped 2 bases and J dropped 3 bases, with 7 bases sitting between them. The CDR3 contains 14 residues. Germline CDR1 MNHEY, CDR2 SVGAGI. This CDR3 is CASSYGLYTGELFF. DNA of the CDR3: TGTGCCAGCAGTTACGGCCTCTACACCGGGGAGCTGTTTTTT.

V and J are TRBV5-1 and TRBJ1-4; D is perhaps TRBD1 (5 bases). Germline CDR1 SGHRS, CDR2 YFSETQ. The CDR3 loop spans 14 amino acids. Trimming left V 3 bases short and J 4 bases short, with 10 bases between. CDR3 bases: TGCGCCAGCAGCTCGCAGGGTATTAATGAAAAACTGTTTTTT. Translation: CASSSQGINEKLFF. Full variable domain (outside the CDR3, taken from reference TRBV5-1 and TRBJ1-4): KAGVTQTPRYLIKTRGQQVTLSCSPISGHRSVSWYQQTPGQGLQFLFEYFSETQRNKGNFPGRFSGRQFSNSRSEMNVSTLELGDSALYLCASSSQGINEKLFFGSGTQLSVL.

The CDR3 loop reads CASSLQSNTGELFF. The CDR3 DNA follows: TGCGCCAGCAGCTTGCAGTCGAACACCGGGGAGCTGTTTTTT. The gene calls are TRBV5-1 and TRBJ2-2; D call uncertain. CDR3 length equals 14 residues. Germline-derived CDR1 and CDR2 are SGHRS and YFSETQ. V lost 1 base, J lost 0 bases, and 4 bases lay in between.

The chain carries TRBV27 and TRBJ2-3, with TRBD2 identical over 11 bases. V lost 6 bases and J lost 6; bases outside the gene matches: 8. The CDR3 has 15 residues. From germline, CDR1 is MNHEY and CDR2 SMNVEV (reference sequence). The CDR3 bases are TGTGCCAGCAGCCCACTAGCGGGGGAGGGCGATACGCAGTATTTT. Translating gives CASSPLAGEGDTQYF.

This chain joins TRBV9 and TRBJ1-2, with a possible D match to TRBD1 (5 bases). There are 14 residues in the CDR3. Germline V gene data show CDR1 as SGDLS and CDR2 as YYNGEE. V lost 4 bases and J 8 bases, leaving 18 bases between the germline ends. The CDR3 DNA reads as TGTGCCAGCAGCCGAGGTGGGGCCCAGCGAGGCTACACCTTC. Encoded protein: CASSRGGAQRGYTF.

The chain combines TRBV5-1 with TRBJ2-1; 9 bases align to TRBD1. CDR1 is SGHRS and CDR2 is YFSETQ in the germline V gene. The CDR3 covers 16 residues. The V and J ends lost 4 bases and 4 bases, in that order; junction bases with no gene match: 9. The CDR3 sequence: CASSPAGTGRYNEQFF. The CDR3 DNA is TGCGCCAGCAGCCCGGCTGGGACAGGGAGATACAATGAGCAGTTCTTC.

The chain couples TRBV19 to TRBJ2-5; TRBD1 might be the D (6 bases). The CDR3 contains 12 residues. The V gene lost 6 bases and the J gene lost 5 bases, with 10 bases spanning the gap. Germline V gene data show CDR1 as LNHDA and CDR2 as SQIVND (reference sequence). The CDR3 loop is CASRQGIETQYF. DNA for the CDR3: TGTGCCAGTAGGCAGGGGATCGAGACCCAGTACTTC.

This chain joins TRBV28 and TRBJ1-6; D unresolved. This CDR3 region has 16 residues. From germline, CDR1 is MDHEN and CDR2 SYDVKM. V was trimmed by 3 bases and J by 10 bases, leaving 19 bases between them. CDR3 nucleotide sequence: TGTGCCAGCAGTTTTCCGGCGGCACGGGAACGGTCACCCCTCCACTTT. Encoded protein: CASSFPAARERSPLHF.

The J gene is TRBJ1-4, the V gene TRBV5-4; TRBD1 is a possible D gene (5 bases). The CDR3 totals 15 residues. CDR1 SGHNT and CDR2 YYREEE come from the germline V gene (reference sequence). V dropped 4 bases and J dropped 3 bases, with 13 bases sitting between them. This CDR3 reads CASSPDSRPNEKLFF. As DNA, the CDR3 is TGTGCCAGCAGCCCCGACAGCCGCCCTAATGAAAAACTGTTTTTT.

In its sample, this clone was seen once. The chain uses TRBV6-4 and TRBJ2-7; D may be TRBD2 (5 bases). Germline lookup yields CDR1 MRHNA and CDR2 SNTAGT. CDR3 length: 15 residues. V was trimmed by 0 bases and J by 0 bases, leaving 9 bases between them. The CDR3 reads CASSDSGVSSYEQYV. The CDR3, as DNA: TGTGCCAGCAGTGACTCGGGAGTGAGCTCCTACGAGCAGTACGTC.

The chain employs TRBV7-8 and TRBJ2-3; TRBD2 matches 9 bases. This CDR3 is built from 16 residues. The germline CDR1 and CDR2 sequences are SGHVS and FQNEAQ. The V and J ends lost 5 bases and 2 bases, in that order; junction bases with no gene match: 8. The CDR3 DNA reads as TGTGCCAGCAGCCCCAGGACTAGCGAACCCACAGATACGCAGTATTTT. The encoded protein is CASSPRTSEPTDTQYF.

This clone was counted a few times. The CDR3 protein is CASRQAQGADTQYF. DNA of the CDR3: TGTGCCAGCAGACAAGCGCAGGGGGCAGATACGCAGTATTTT. This sequence joins TRBV6-5 and TRBJ2-3; 7 nucleotides align to TRBD1. Unmatched junction bases numbered 7, after V lost 6 bases and J lost 4 bases. The length of the CDR3 is 14 residues. Germline loops: CDR1 MNHEY, CDR2 SVGAGI.

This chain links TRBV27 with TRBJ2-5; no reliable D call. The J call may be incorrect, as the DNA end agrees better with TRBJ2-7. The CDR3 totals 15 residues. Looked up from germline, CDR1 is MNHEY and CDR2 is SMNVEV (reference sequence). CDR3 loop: CASSLTLAASYEQYF. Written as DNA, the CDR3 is TGTGCCAGCAGTTTAACTTTGGCAGCGTCCTACGAGCAGTACTTC.